The rows below give T cell receptor beta chains drawn from one sample of a study of blood T cell repertoires in COVID-19. Here immunoSEQ multiplex PCR was the method, and the copy in TCRdb shows in-frame clones only, minus some. The sample yields around 150,000 clones, about 88% seen once. The sample taken for sequencing was peripheral blood. Receptor source: a man between 18 and 35 years old with acute or convalescent COVID-19. Both conserved end residues are part of each CDR3. D genes are given only for firm matches. Size tells how often a clone was seen (once, few, many) or the class of an expanded clone, and some rows leave it out.

D	V	J	size	DNA	CDR3
.	TRBV29-1	TRBJ2-5	.	TGCAGCGTTGATGCGCGGTCCACGTCCCAGTACTTC	CSVDARSTSQYF
TRBD2	TRBV7-2	TRBJ2-3	.	TGTGCCAGCAGCCCTTGGGAGGGCGCAGATACGCAGTATTTT	CASSPWEGADTQYF
.	TRBV7-8	TRBJ1-3	few	TGTGCCAGCAGCCCAAGACAGCAGGGAAACACCATATATTTT	CASSPRQQGNTIYF
TRBD1	TRBV18	TRBJ1-2	.	TGTGCCAGCTCACAAGACAGGGGTAAAAACTATGGCTACACCTTC	CASSQDRGKNYGYTF
TRBD1	TRBV29-1	TRBJ1-4	.	TGCAGCGTTGAAGATCGGGACAGGGGAAGAGGAAAACTGTTTTTT	CSVEDRDRGRGKLFF
.	TRBV19	TRBJ2-7	.	TGTGCCAGTTCGCGGGTGAGGGAGCAGGCGCAGTACTTC	CASSRVREQAQYF
.	TRBV3-1/TRBV3-2	TRBJ2-6	.	TGTGCCAGCAGCCATGGACAGCGCAACTCTGGGGCCAACGTCCTGACTTTC	CASSHGQRNSGANVLTF
TRBD1	TRBV4-1	TRBJ2-6	.	TGCGCCAGCAGCCAGGCACAGGGGTCTGGGGCCAACGTCCTGACTTTC	CASSQAQGSGANVLTF
.	TRBV4-1	TRBJ1-6	.	TGCGCCAGCAGCCAAGACTCCAGGTATTATTCACCCCTCCACTTT	CASSQDSRYYSPLHF
.	TRBV2	TRBJ2-1	.	TGTGCCAGCAGGAGGGAGGACAATGAGCAGTTCTTC	CASRREDNEQFF
.	TRBV5-1	TRBJ2-1	.	TGCGCCAGCAGCTCGGAGCTAGTGTACAATGAGCAGTTCTTC	CASSSELVYNEQFF
TRBD2	TRBV5-1	TRBJ2-4	few	TGCGCCAGCAGAAGACTAGCGGGGGGCGAGCAAAGCCAAAACATTCAGTACTTC	CASRRLAGGEQSQNIQYF
TRBD2	TRBV2	TRBJ2-1	.	TGTGCCAGCAGCCCTAGCGGGGGGGTAAACAATGAGCAGTTCTTC	CASSPSGGVNNEQFF
TRBD1	TRBV7-2	TRBJ1-2	.	TGTGCCAGCAGCTTGGACAGGCGCTATGGCTACACCTTC	CASSLDRRYGYTF
.	TRBV6-5	TRBJ1-3	.	TGTGCCAGCAGTTACTCACCCCAGGGCTATGGAAACACCATATATTTT	CASSYSPQGYGNTIYF
.	TRBV7-9	TRBJ1-6	.	TGTGCCAGCAGCTTAGAGATGGGGCGCGGTAATTCACCCCTCCACTTT	CASSLEMGRGNSPLHF
.	TRBV28	TRBJ1-1	.	TGTGCCAGCAGCTTCTCGTCGCGGGGCTTTAACACTGAAGCTTTCTTT	CASSFSSRGFNTEAFF
.	TRBV5-8	TRBJ2-5	once	TGTGCCAGCAGGACAGCCTACCAAGAGACCCAGTACTTC	CASRTAYQETQYF
.	TRBV7-9	TRBJ1-1	.	TGTGCCAGCAGCTTAGTTGGTTCGGGGGGGATTTGGACTGAAGCTTTCTTT	CASSLVGSGGIWTEAFF
.	TRBV3-1/TRBV3-2	TRBJ1-4	.	TGTGCCAGCAGCCAAGCGGGGGAAAAACTGTTTTTT	CASSQAGEKLFF
.	TRBV7-3	TRBJ2-3	.	TGTGCCAGCAGCTTAGGGACAACAGATACGCAGTATTTT	CASSLGTTDTQYF
.	TRBV3-1/TRBV3-2	TRBJ1-2	few	TGTGCCAGCAGCCAAGATCGCGGGGTTCCTCTAAGATATGGCTACACCTTC	CASSQDRGVPLRYGYTF
TRBD1	TRBV27	TRBJ1-2	few	TGTGCCAGCAGCCGGACAGGGATAGGGTATGGCTACACCTTC	CASSRTGIGYGYTF
.	TRBV12-3/TRBV12-4	TRBJ2-7	.	TGTGCCAGCAGCCCTACAGAATCCTACGAGCAGTACTTC	CASSPTESYEQYF
TRBD1	TRBV6-6	TRBJ1-2	.	TGTGCCAGCAGTTCCCGGGACAGGGAAGGCTACACCTTC	CASSSRDREGYTF
TRBD1	TRBV11-2	TRBJ1-6	.	TGTGCCAGCAGCTTAGGGGGCGTTGGGACAGGCCAGCCGCCCCTCCACTTT	CASSLGGVGTGQPPLHF
.	TRBV9	TRBJ1-3	.	TGTGCCAGCAGCGCCCAGTCTGGAAACACCATATATTTT	CASSAQSGNTIYF
TRBD1	TRBV30	TRBJ1-1	.	TGTGCCTGGAGTGTACCGACAGGGGTGAACACTGAAGCTTTCTTT	CAWSVPTGVNTEAFF
.	TRBV7-3	TRBJ2-1	.	TGTGCCAGCAGCTTATCGTCTCGGCAGTTCTTC	CASSLSSRQFF
TRBD1	TRBV2	TRBJ2-7	.	TGTGCCAGCAGTGAAGCGCGAGGGACAGGTAACTACGAGCAGTACTTC	CASSEARGTGNYEQYF
.	TRBV7-9	TRBJ1-5	.	TGTGCCAGCAGCCTTAGCTCTAACGGCAATCAGCCCCAGCATTTT	CASSLSSNGNQPQHF
.	TRBV5-1	TRBJ2-2	.	TGCGCCAGCAGCCTAGGTAGTGCAAACACCGGGGAGCTGTTTTTT	CASSLGSANTGELFF
TRBD1	TRBV19	TRBJ1-6	.	TGTGCCAGTAGCCGGGACAGGGGAAATTCACCCCTCCACTTT	CASSRDRGNSPLHF
.	TRBV11-2	TRBJ2-6	.	TGTGCCAGCAGCTTCCGAACGGGGGAGAGCTCTGGGGCCAACGTCCTGACTTTC	CASSFRTGESSGANVLTF
TRBD1	TRBV3-1/TRBV3-2	TRBJ1-1	.	TGTGCCAGCAGCCAAGAGTGGGGACAGGGGGCCACTGAAGCTTTCTTT	CASSQEWGQGATEAFF
.	TRBV24-1	TRBJ2-3	.	TGTGCCACCCAAGGAGGAGATACGCAGTATTTT	CATQGGDTQYF
.	TRBV30	TRBJ1-6	.	TGTGCCTGGAGTCCACAGGGCGCGAATTCACCCCTCCACTTT	CAWSPQGANSPLHF
TRBD1	TRBV18	TRBJ1-5	.	TGTGCCAGCTCACCACGGACAGGCGCCAATCAGCCCCAGCATTTT	CASSPRTGANQPQHF
.	TRBV20-1	TRBJ1-1	once	TGCAGTGCTAGTGGGCAAGAAATGAACACTGAAGCTTTCTTT	CSASGQEMNTEAFF
.	TRBV5-1	TRBJ2-2	.	TGCGCCAGCAGCCCACAAAGTCACACCGGGGAGCTGTTTTTT	CASSPQSHTGELFF
TRBD1	TRBV18	TRBJ2-4	.	TGTGCCAGCTCCCCTAAACAGGGGGCGACGGACATTCAGTACTTC	CASSPKQGATDIQYF
TRBD1	TRBV6-6	TRBJ1-3	.	TGTGCCAGCAGTCTAGTGAGGACAGGTCTGATCGTAGGGCCCGGAAACACCATATATTTT	CASSLVRTGLIVGPGNTIYF
.	TRBV7-9	TRBJ1-6	.	TGTGCCAGCAGCCAAATTGCGAATTCACCCCTCCACTTT	CASSQIANSPLHF
.	TRBV15	TRBJ2-1	.	TGTGCCACCAGCAGAGGATCCGGGGGATCCTACAATGAGCAGTTCTTC	CATSRGSGGSYNEQFF
TRBD1	TRBV7-8	TRBJ2-5	.	TGTGCCAGCAGAACCCTGGGAACGACAGGGCGAGAGACCCAGTACTTC	CASRTLGTTGRETQYF
.	TRBV28	TRBJ1-2	.	TGTGCCAGCAGTTCCCCATCATACGACAGTTCAAATGGCTACACCTTC	CASSSPSYDSSNGYTF
TRBD2	TRBV11-2	TRBJ2-7	.	TGTGCCAGCAGCTCGACTAGCGGGGGGCCCTACGAGCAGTACTTC	CASSSTSGGPYEQYF
.	TRBV2	TRBJ1-6	.	TGTGGCCGAAGTCGACGGGGAGGTGGATCACCCCTCCACTTT	CGRSRRGGGSPLHF
.	TRBV7-9	TRBJ2-5	.	TGTGCCAGCAGCGATAGGGGGGGGACTCAAGAGACCCAGTACTTC	CASSDRGGTQETQYF
TRBD2	TRBV2	TRBJ2-3	once	TGTGCCAGCCTAGCGGGAGCTAGCACAGATACGCAGTATTTT	CASLAGASTDTQYF
.	TRBV29-1	TRBJ1-1	.	TGCAGCGTGACAGGTATGAACACTGAAGCTTTCTTT	CSVTGMNTEAFF
TRBD2	TRBV9	TRBJ2-1	.	TGTGCCAGCAGCGTAGGGGCTAGCGGGGGGGCTGAGCAGTTCTTC	CASSVGASGGAEQFF
.	TRBV30	TRBJ1-3	.	TGTGCCTGGAGCCTTATATTTGGAAACACCATATATTTT	CAWSLIFGNTIYF
.	TRBV19	TRBJ1-2	.	TGTGCCAGTAGAGAGGGCCGGGGTAACTATGGCTACACCTTC	CASREGRGNYGYTF
.	TRBV4-1	TRBJ1-1	.	TGCGCCAGCAGCCAAGTCAGTCCGATGAACACTGAAGCTTTCTTT	CASSQVSPMNTEAFF